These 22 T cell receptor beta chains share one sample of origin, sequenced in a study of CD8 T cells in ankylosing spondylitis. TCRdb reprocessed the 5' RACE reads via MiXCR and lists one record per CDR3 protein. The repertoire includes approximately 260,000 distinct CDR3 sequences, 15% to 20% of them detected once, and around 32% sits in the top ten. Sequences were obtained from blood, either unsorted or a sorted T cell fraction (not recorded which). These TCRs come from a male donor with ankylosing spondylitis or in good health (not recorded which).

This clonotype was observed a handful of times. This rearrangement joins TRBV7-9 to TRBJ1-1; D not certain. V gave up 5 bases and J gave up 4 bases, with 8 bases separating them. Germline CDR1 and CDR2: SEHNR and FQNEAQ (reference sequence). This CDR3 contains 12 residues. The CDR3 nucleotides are TGTGCCAGCAGCGACGGTGGCACTGAAGCTTTCTTT. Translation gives CASSDGGTEAFF.

DNA for the CDR3: TGTGCCAGCAGCGTAGGGCAGTCCGTTAATGAGCAGTTCTTC. It is translated as CASSVGQSVNEQFF. The chain carries TRBV9 and TRBJ2-1; D unresolved. The germline V and J ends were trimmed by 0 bases and 7 bases, with 11 bases remaining between them. This CDR3 spans 14 amino acids. The germline CDR1 and CDR2 sequences are SGDLS and YYNGEE.

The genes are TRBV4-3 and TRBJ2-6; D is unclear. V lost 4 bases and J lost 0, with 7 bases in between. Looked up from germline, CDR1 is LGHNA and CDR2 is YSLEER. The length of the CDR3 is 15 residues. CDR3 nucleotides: TGCGCCAGCAGCCTTGGAAGCTCTGGGGCCAACGTCCTGACTTTC. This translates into CASSLGSSGANVLTF.

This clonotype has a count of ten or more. The CDR3 reads CAAEGEAEQYF. CDR3 in DNA: TGTGCCGCCGAGGGGGAGGCCGAGCAGTACTTC. J is TRBJ2-7 and V is TRBV10-3; possibly TRBD1 or TRBD2 for D (6 bases each). Germline V gene data show CDR1 as ENHRY and CDR2 as SYGVKD. This CDR3 has 11 amino acids. Trimming took 11 bases from V and 6 from J, leaving 14 bases between them.

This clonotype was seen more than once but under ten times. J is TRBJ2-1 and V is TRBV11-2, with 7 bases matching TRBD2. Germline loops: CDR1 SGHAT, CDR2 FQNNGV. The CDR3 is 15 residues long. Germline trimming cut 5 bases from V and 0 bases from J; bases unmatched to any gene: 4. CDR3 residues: CASSTPSGSYNEQFF. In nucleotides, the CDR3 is TGTGCCAGCAGCACTCCTAGCGGCTCCTACAATGAGCAGTTCTTC.

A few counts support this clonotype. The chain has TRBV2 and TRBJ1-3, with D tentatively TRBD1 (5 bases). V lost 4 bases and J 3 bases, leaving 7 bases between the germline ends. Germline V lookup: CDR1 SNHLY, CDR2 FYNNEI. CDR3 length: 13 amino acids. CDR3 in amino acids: CASSAGDGNTIYF. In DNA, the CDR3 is TGTGCCAGCAGTGCGGGGGATGGAAACACCATATATTTT.

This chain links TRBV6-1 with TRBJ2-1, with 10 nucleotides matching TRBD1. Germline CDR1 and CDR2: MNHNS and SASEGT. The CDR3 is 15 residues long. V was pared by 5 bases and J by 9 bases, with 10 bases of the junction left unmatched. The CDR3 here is CASSLRDRGDGEQFF. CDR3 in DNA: TGTGCCAGCAGTCTCCGGGACAGGGGTGATGGTGAGCAGTTCTTC.

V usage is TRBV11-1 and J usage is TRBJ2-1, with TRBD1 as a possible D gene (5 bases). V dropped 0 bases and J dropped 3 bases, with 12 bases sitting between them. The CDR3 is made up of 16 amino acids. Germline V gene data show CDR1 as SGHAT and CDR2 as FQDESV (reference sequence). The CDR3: CASSLAGAGIYNEQFF. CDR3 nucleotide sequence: TGTGCCAGCAGCTTAGCTGGGGCAGGGATCTACAATGAGCAGTTCTTC.

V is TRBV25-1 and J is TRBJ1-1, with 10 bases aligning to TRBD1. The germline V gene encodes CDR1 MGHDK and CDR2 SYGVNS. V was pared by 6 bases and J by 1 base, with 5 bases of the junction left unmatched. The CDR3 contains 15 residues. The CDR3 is CASSPRTGGNTEAFF. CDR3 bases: TGTGCCAGCAGCCCTCGGACAGGGGGGAACACTGAAGCTTTCTTT.

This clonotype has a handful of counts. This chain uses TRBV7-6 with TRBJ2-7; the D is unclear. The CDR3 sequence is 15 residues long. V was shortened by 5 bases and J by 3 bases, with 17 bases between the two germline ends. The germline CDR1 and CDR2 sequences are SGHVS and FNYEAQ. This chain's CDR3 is CASSRIMGIGYEQYF. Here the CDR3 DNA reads TGTGCCAGCAGCCGCATCATGGGCATCGGCTACGAGCAGTACTTC.

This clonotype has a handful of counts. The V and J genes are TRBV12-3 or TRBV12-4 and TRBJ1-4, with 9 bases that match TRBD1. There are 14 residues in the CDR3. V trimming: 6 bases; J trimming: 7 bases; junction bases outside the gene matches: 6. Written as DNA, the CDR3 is TGTGCCAGCAGACTGGACAGGGGCTTTGAAAAACTGTTTTTT. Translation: CASRLDRGFEKLFF.

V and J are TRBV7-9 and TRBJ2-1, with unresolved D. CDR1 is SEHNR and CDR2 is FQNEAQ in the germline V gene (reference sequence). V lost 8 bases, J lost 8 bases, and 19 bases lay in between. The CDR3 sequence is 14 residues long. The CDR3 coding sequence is TGTGCCAGCGTAGGCTTCCCCCTTTCGGATGAGCAGTTCTTC. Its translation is CASVGFPLSDEQFF.

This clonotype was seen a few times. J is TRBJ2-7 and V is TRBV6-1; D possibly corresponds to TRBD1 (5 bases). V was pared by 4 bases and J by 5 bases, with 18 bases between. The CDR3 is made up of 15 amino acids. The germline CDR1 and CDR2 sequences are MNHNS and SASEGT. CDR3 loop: CASSARTSWADEQYF. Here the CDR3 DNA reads TGTGCCAGCAGTGCCCGGACATCCTGGGCGGACGAGCAGTACTTC.

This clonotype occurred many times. The CDR3 loop reads CASRATSGLYNEQFF. Here the CDR3 DNA reads TGTGCCAGCAGGGCGACTAGCGGGCTATACAATGAGCAGTTCTTC. V and J are TRBV2 and TRBJ2-1; TRBD2 matches at 10 bases. V was clipped by 6 bases and J by 4 bases; unmatched bases: 6. The CDR3 runs to 15 residues. Per the germline V gene, CDR1 is SNHLY and CDR2 is FYNNEI.

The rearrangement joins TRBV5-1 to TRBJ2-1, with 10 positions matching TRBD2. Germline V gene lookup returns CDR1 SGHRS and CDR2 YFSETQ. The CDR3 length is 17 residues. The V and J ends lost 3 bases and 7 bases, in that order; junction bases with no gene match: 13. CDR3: CASSSDSLAGVGNEQFF. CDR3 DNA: TGCGCCAGCAGCTCGGACTCCCTAGCGGGAGTGGGGAATGAGCAGTTCTTC.

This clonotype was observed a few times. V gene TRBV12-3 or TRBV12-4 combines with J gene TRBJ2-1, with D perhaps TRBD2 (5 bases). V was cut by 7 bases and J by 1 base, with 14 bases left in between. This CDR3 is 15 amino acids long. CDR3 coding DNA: TGTGCCAGCACCCCGGACTCTAGATCCTACAATGAGCAGTTCTTC. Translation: CASTPDSRSYNEQFF.

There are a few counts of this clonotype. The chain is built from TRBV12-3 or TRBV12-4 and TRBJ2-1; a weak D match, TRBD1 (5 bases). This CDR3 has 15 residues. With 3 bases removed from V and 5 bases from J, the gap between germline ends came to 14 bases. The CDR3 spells CASSFPEVGDNEQFF. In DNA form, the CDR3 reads TGTGCCAGCAGTTTCCCCGAGGTAGGGGACAATGAGCAGTTCTTC.

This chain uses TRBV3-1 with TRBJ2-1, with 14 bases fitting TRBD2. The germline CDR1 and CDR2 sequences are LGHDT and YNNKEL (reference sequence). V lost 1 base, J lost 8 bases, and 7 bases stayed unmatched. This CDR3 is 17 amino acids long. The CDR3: CASSQVTGTSGRHEQFF. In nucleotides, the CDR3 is TGTGCCAGCAGCCAAGTTACCGGGACTAGCGGGAGACATGAGCAGTTCTTC.

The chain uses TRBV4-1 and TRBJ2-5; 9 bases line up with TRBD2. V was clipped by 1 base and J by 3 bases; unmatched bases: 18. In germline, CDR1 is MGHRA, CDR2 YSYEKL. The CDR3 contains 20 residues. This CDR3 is CASSQVQGGLAGKGEETQYF. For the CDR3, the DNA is TGCGCCAGCAGCCAAGTCCAGGGAGGGCTAGCGGGAAAGGGGGAAGAGACCCAGTACTTC.

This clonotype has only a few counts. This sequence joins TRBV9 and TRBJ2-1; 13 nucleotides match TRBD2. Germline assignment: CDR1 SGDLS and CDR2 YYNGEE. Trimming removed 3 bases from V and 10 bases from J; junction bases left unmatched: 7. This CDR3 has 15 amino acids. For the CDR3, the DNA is TGTGCCAGCAGCGAAACTAGCGGGAGGGCCTCCGAGCAGTTCTTC. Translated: CASSETSGRASEQFF.

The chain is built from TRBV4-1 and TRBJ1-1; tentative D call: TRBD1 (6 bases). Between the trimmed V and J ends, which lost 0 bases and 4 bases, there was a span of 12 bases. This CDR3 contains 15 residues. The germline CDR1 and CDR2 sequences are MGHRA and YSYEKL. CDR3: CASSQENRDSTEAFF. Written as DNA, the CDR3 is TGCGCCAGCAGCCAAGAGAACAGGGATTCCACTGAAGCTTTCTTT.

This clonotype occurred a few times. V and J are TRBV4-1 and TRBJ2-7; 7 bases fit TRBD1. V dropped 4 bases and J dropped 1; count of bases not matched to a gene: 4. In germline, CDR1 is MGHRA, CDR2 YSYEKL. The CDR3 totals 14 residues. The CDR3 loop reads CASSPGQISYEQYF. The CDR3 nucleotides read TGCGCCAGCAGCCCGGGACAGATTTCCTACGAGCAGTACTTC.